This TCR beta chain stems from a study of cytomegalovirus exposure and HLA in healthy donors. The germline V gene encodes CDR1 MNHEY and CDR2 SVGAGI. The CDR3 is 14 residues long. The V and J ends lost 8 bases and 0 bases, in that order; junction bases with no gene match: 5. Primers: 60 Vbeta forward and 13 Jbeta reverse. Profiled with immunoSEQ multiplex PCR; TCRdb holds only in-frame clones, not every one. Among roughly 180,000 clones listed, 78% were seen once. The TCR comes from a female donor in good health and CMV-seronegative. The sequenced material came from PBMCs. The chain is built from TRBV6-5 and TRBJ2-3, with 7 bases aligning to TRBD2. The CDR3: CASRLAASTDTQYF. The CDR3 nucleotides read TGTGCCAGCCGACTAGCTGCTAGCACAGATACGCAGTATTTT.